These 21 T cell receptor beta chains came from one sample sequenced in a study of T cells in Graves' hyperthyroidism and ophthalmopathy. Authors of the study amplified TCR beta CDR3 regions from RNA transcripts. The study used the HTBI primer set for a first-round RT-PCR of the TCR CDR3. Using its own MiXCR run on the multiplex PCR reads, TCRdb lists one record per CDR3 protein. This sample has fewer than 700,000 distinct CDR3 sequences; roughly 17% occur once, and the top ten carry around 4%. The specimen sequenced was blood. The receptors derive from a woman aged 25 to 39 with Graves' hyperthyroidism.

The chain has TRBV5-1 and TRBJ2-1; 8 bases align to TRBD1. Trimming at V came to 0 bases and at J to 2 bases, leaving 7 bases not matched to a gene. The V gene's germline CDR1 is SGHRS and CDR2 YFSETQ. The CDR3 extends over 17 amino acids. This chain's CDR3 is CASSLEPGTGPYNEQFF. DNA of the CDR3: TGCGCCAGCAGCTTGGAACCCGGGACAGGTCCCTACAATGAGCAGTTCTTC.

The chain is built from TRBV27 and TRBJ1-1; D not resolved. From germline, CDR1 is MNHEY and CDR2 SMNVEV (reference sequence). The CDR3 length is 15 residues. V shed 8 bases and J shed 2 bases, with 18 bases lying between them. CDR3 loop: CASLTSSVPNTEAFF. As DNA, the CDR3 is TGTGCCAGCCTAACGTCGAGCGTACCCAACACTGAAGCTTTCTTT.

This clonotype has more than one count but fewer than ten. The CDR3 reads CASSQVPSKNIQYF. CDR3 sequence (DNA): TGTGCCAGCAGCCAAGTTCCCTCGAAAAACATTCAGTACTTC. This chain links TRBV3-1 with TRBJ2-4; D not certain. Germline CDR1 LGHDT, CDR2 YNNKEL (reference sequence). This CDR3 contains 14 residues. Trimming pared 1 base from V and 4 bases from J, leaving 8 bases between.

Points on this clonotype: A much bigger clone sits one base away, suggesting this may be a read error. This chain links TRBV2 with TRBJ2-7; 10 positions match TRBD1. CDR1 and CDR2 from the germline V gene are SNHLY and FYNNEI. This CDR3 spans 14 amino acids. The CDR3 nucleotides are TGTGCCACTATACTCCGGACAGGGGGTGTCGAGCAGTCCTTC. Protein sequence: CATILRTGGVEQSF.

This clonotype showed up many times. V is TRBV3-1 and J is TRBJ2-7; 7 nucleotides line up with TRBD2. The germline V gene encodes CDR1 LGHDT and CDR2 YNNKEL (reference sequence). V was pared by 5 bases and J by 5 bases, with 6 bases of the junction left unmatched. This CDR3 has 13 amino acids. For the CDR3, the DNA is TGTGCCAGCAGCGGAGGAACTAGCGACGAGCAGTACTTC. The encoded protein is CASSGGTSDEQYF.

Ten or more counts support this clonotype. The CDR3 is CASNPGDSNTEAFF. The CDR3 nucleotides are TGTGCCAGTAATCCTGGAGACAGTAACACTGAAGCTTTCTTT. The chain joins TRBV19 to TRBJ1-1, with D maybe TRBD1 (5 bases). V gave up 7 bases and J gave up 2 bases, with 14 bases separating them. This CDR3 has 14 amino acids. Germline V lookup: CDR1 LNHDA, CDR2 SQIVND (reference sequence).

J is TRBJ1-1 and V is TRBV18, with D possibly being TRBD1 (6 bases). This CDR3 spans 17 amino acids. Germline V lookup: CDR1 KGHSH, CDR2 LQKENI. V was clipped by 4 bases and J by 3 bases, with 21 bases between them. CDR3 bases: TGTGCCAGCTCACGAACACGAAGTCGTCAGGGGTACACTGAAGCTTTCTTT. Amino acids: CASSRTRSRQGYTEAFF.

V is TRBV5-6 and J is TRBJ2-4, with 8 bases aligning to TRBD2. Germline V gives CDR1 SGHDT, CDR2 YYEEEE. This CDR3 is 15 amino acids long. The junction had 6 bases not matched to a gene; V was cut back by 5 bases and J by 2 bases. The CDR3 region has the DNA TGTGCCAGCAGTTCGGGGGGGAAGACCAAAAACATTCAGTACTTC. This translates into CASSSGGKTKNIQYF.

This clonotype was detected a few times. The CDR3 spells CASSEGAGGFYQETQYF. Here the CDR3 DNA reads TGTGCCAGCAGCGAGGGGGCGGGGGGCTTTTACCAAGAGACCCAGTACTTC. The V call is TRBV5-4, the J call TRBJ2-5; perhaps TRBD2 as D (8 bases). Germline CDR1 is SGHNT and CDR2 is YYREEE (reference sequence). V was clipped by 4 bases and J by 0 bases, with 19 bases between them. The CDR3 is 17 amino acids.

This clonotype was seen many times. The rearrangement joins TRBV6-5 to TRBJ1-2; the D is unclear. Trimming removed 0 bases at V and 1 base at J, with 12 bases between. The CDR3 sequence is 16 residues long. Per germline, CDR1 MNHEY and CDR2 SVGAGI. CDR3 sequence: CASSYSRRSFNYGYTF. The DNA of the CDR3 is TGTGCCAGCAGTTACTCGCGAAGGAGTTTTAACTATGGCTACACCTTC.

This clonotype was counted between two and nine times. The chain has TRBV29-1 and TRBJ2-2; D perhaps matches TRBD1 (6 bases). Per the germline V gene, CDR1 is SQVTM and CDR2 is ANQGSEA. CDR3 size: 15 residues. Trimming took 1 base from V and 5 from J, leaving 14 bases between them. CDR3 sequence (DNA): TGCAGCGTTGAAGTCCGAGGGGGATATACCGGGGAGCTGTTTTTT. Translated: CSVEVRGGYTGELFF.

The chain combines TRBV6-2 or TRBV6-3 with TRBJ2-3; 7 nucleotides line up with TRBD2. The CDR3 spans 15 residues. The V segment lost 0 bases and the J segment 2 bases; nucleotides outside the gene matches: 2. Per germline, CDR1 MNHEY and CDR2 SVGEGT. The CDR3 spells CASSYSRENTDTQYF. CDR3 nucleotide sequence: TGTGCCAGCAGTTACTCGCGGGAGAACACAGATACGCAGTATTTT.

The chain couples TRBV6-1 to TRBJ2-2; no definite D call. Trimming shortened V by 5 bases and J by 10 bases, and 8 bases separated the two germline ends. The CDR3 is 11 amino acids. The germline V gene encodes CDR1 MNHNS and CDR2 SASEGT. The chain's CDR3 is CASSLFPELFF. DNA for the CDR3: TGTGCCAGCAGTCTTTTCCCGGAGCTGTTTTTT.

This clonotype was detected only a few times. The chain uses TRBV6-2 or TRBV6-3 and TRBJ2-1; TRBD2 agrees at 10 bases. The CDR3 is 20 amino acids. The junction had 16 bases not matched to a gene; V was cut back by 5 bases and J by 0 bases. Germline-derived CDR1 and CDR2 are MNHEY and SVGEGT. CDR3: CASSLLAGVSVSFSYNEQFF. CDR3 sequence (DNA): TGTGCCAGCAGTCTCCTAGCGGGAGTCTCAGTGTCATTCTCCTACAATGAGCAGTTCTTC.

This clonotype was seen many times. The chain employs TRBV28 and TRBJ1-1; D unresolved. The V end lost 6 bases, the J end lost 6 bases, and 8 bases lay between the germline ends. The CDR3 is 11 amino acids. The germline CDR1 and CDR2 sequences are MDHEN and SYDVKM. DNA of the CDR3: TGTGCCAGCAGGGGGTTCGCTGAAGCTTTCTTT. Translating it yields CASRGFAEAFF.

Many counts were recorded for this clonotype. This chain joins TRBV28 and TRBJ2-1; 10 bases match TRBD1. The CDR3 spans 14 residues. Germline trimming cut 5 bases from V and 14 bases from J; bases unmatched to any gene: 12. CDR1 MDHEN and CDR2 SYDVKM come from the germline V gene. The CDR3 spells CASSLRDRGPKKFF. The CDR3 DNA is TGTGCCAGCAGTCTTCGGGACAGGGGACCAAAGAAGTTCTTC.

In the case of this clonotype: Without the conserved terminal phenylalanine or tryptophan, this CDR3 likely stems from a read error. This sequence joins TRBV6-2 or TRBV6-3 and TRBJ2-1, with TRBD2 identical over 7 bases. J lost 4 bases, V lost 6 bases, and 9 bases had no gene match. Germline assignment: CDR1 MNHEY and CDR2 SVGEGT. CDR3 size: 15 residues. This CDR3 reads CASSRGGLVYNEQFV. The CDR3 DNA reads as TGTGCCAGCAGCCGGGGAGGGCTGGTATACAATGAGCAGTTCGTC.

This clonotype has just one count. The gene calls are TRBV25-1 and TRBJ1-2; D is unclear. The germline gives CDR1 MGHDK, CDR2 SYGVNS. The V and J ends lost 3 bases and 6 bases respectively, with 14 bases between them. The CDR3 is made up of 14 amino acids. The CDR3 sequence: CASSDSFGSHGYTF. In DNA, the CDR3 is TGTGCCAGCAGTGACAGCTTTGGATCCCATGGCTACACCTTC.

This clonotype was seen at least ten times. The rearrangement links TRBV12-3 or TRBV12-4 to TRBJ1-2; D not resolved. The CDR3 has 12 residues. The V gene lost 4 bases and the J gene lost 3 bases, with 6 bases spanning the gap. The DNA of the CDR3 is TGTGCCAGCAGTTACACACACTATGGCTACACCTTC. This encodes CASSYTHYGYTF.

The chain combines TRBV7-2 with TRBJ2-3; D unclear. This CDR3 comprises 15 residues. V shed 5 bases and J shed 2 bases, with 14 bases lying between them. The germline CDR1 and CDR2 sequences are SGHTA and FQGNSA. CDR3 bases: TGTGCCAGCAGCACTCGACGGGCAGCCACAGATACGCAGTATTTT. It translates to CASSTRRAATDTQYF.

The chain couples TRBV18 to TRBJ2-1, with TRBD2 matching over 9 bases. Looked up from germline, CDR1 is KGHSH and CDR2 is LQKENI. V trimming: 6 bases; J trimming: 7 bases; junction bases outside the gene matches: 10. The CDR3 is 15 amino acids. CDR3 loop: CASSSRTSVENEQFF. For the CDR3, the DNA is TGTGCCAGCTCTTCCCGGACTAGCGTAGAGAATGAGCAGTTCTTC. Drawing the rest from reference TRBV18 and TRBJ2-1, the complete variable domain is NAGVMQNPRHLVRRRGQEARLRCSPMKGHSHVYWYRQLPEEGLKFMVYLQKENIIDESGMPKERFSAEFPKEGPSILRIQQVVRGDSAAYFCASSSRTSVENEQFFGPGTRLTVL.